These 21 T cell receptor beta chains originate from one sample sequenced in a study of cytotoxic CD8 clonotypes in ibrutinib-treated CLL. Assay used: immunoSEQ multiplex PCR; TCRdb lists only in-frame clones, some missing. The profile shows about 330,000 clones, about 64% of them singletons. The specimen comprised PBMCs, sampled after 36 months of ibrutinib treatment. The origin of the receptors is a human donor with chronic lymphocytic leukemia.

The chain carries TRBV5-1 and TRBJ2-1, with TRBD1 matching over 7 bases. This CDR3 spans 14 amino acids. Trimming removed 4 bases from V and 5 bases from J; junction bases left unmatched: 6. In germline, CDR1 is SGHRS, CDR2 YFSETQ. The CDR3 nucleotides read TGCGCCAGCAGCATCGGGACAGCTAACAATGAGCAGTTCTTC. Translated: CASSIGTANNEQFF.

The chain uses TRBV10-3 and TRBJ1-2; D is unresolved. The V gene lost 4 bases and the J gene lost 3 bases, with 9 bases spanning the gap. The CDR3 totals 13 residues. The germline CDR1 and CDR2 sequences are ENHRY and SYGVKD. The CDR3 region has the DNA TGTGCCATCAGTGGAGACACCGACTATGGCTACACCTTC. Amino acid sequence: CAISGDTDYGYTF.

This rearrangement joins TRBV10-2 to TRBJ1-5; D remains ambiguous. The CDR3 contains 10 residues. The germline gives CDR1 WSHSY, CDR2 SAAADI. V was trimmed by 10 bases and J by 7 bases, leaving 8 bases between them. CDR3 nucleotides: TGCGCCACATTCTCGCAGCCCCAGCATTTT. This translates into CATFSQPQHF.

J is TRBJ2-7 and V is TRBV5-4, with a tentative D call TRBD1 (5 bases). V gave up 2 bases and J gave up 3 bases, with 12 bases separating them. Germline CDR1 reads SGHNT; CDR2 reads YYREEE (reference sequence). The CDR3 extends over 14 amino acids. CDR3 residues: CASSFSQGDYEQYF. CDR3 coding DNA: TGTGCCAGCAGCTTTTCGCAGGGTGACTACGAGCAGTACTTC.

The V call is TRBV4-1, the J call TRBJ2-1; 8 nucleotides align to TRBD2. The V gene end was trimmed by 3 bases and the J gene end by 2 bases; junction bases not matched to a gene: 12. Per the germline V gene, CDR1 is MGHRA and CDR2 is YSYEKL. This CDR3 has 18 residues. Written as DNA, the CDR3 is TGCGCCAGCAGCCATCCTAGACTAGCGAGGGGACCCTACAATGAGCAGTTCTTC. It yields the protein CASSHPRLARGPYNEQFF.

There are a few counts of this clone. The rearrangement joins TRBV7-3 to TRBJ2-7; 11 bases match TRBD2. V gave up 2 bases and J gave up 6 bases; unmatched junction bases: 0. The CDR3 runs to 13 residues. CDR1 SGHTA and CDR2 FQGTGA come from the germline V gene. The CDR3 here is CASSLLAGGEQYF. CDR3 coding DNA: TGTGCCAGCAGCTTACTAGCGGGAGGCGAGCAGTACTTC.

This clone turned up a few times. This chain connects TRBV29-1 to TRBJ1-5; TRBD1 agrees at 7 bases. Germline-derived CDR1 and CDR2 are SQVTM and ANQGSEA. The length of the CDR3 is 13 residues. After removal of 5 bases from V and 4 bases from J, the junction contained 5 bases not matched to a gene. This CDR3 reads CSVQTGRNQPQHF. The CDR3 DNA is TGCAGCGTTCAGACAGGGAGGAATCAGCCCCAGCATTTT.

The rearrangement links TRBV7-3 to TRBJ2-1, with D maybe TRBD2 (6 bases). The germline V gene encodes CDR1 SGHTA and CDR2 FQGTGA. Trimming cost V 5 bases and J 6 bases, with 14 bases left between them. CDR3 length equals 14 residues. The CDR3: CASSPRDSSNEQFF. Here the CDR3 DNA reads TGTGCCAGCAGCCCCCGGGACTCCAGCAATGAGCAGTTCTTC.

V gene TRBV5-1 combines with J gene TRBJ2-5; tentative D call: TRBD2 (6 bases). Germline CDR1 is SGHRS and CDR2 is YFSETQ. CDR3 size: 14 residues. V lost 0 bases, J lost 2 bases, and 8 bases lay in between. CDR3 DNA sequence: TGCGCCAGCAGCTTGGCCGGGACTCAAGAGACCCAGTACTTC. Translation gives CASSLAGTQETQYF.

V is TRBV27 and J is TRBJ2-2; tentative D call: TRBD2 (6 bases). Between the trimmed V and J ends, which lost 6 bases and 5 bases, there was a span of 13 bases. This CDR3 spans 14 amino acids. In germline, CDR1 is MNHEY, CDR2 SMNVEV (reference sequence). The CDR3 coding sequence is TGTGCCAGCAGAAGGGCGGGACCGACCGGGGAGCTGTTTTTT. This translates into CASRRAGPTGELFF.

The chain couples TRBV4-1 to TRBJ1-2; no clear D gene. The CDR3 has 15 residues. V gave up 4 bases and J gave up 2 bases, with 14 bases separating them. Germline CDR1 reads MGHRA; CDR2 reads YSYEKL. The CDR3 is CASSPSELLNYGYTF. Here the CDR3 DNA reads TGCGCCAGCAGCCCCTCGGAGCTTTTAAACTATGGCTACACCTTC.

CDR3 in DNA: TGTGCCAGCAGTGAAGTCCGACAGTACAGGGGGCAAGGAAACACCATATATTTT. It encodes CASSEVRQYRGQGNTIYF. The V and J genes are TRBV2 and TRBJ1-3, with 9 bases matching TRBD1. Germline CDR1 reads SNHLY; CDR2 reads FYNNEI. This CDR3 is 18 amino acids long. The J segment lost 4 bases and the V segment lost 1 base, leaving 11 bases of the junction unmatched.

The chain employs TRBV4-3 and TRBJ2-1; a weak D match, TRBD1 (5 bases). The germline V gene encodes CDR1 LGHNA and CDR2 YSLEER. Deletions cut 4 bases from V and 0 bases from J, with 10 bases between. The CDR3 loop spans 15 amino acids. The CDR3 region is CASSPQGSSYNEQFF. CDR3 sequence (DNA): TGCGCCAGCAGCCCGCAGGGTAGCTCCTACAATGAGCAGTTCTTC.

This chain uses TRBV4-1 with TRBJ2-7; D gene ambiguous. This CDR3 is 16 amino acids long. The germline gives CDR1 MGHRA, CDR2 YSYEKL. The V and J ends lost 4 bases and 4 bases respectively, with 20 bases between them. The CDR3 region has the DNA TGCGCCAGCAGCCGCGGACCGCCCCGGGTTGATTACGAGCAGTACTTC. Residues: CASSRGPPRVDYEQYF.

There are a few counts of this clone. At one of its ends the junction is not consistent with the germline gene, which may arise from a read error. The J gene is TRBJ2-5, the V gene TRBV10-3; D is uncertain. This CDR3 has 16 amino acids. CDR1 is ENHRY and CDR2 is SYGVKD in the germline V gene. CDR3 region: CAISDDLQYHQETQYF. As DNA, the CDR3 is TGTGCCATCAGTGATGATCTACAGTACCACCAGGAGACCCAGTACTTC.

The CDR3: CASRLSGPYNEQFF. In nucleotides, the CDR3 is TGTGCCAGCAGGTTGTCGGGCCCTTACAATGAGCAGTTCTTC. The genes are TRBV27 and TRBJ2-1; D is uncertain. V was pared by 6 bases and J by 4 bases, with 13 bases between. Germline V gives CDR1 MNHEY, CDR2 SMNVEV (reference sequence). The CDR3 sequence is 14 residues long.

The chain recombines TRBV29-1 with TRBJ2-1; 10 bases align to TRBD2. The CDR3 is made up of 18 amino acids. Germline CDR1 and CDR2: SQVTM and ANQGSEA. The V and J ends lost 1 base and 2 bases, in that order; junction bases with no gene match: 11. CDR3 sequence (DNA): TGCAGCGTTGAAGGGCTAGCGGGGGTGGCTTTCGCCTACAATGAGCAGTTCTTC. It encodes CSVEGLAGVAFAYNEQFF.

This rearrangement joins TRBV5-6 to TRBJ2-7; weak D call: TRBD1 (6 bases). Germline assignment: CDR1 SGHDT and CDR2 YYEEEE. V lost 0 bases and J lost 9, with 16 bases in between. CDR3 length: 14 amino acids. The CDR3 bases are TGTGCCAGCAGCTTGGGGACAGACATTGGTGGGCAGTACTTC. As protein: CASSLGTDIGGQYF.

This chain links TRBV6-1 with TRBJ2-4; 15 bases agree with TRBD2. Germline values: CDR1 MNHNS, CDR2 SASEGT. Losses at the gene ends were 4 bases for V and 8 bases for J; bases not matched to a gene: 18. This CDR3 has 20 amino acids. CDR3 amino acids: CASSARGNSGGLAGGHIQYF. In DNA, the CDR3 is TGTGCCAGCAGTGCAAGAGGAAATAGTGGGGGACTAGCGGGAGGCCACATTCAGTACTTC.

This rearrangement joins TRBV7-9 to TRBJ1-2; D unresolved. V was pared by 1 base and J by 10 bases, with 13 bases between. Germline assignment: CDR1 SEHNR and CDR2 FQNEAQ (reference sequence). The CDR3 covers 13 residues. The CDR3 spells CASSLVGTDTYTF. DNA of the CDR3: TGTGCCAGCAGCTTAGTTGGAACAGACACCTACACCTTC.

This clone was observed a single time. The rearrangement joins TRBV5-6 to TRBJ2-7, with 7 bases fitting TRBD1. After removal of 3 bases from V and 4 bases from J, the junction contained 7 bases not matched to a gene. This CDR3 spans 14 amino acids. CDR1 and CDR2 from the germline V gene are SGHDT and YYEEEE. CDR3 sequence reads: CASSYGTASYEQYF. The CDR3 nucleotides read TGTGCCAGCAGCTATGGGACAGCGTCATACGAGCAGTACTTC.